These 30 T cell receptor beta chains came from one sample sequenced in a study of blood T cell repertoires in COVID-19. Profiled with immunoSEQ multiplex PCR; TCRdb holds only in-frame clones, not every one. The sample lists hundreds of thousands of clones, about 84% seen once, with roughly 2% in the top ten. Specimen: PBMCs or T cells enriched from blood (not recorded which). The receptors shown here come from a woman aged 45-65 years who had recovered from COVID-19.

The V and J genes are TRBV6-2 or TRBV6-3 and TRBJ1-5, with D possibly TRBD1 on 5 matching bases. Germline CDR1 MNHEY, CDR2 SVGEGT. Trimming pared 0 bases from V and 6 bases from J, leaving 9 bases between. The CDR3 length is 14 residues. The DNA of the CDR3 is TGTGCCAGCAGTTACTCAGGAGGGACTCAGCCCCAGCATTTT. Encoded protein: CASSYSGGTQPQHF.

This clone was counted only a few times. The chain is built from TRBV5-5 and TRBJ1-1; 7 bases are a match to TRBD1. Germline lookup yields CDR1 SGHKS and CDR2 YYEKEE (reference sequence). J was trimmed by 2 bases and V by 2 bases; bases with no gene match: 9. The CDR3 is made up of 16 amino acids. DNA for the CDR3: TGTGCCAGCAGCTTTCCTCCGGGACAGAGAAACACTGAAGCTTTCTTT. The encoded protein is CASSFPPGQRNTEAFF.

The chain joins TRBV27 to TRBJ2-3, with unresolved D. The germline V gene has CDR1 MNHEY and CDR2 SMNVEV (reference sequence). Deletions cut 5 bases from V and 2 bases from J, with 14 bases between. CDR3 length: 15 residues. This chain's CDR3 is CASSAHSAFTDTQYF. CDR3 in DNA: TGTGCCAGCAGTGCTCACAGTGCATTCACAGATACGCAGTATTTT.

The CDR3 DNA follows: TGCGCCAGCAGCTTGGAGGGACAGGGGGCGGACGGCTACACCTTC. It encodes CASSLEGQGADGYTF. The chain links TRBV5-1 to TRBJ1-2; 12 bases match TRBD1. Trimming cost V 0 bases and J 8 bases; bases outside gene matches: 5. CDR3 size: 15 residues. CDR1 and CDR2 from the germline V gene are SGHRS and YFSETQ.

The V call is TRBV4-3, the J call TRBJ2-3; D ambiguous. The germline CDR1 and CDR2 sequences are LGHNA and YSLEER. This CDR3 is 14 amino acids long. The germline V and J ends were trimmed by 0 bases and 2 bases, with 6 bases remaining between them. Written as DNA, the CDR3 is TGCGCCAGCAGCCAAGATTACATCACAGATACGCAGTATTTT. The encoded protein is CASSQDYITDTQYF.

J is TRBJ1-6 and V is TRBV7-2; D not resolved. V was cut by 0 bases and J by 13 bases, with 4 bases left in between. The length of the CDR3 is 11 residues. In germline, CDR1 is SGHTA, CDR2 FQGNSA. The DNA for the CDR3 is TGTGCCAGCAGCTTAGCGGCTCCCCTCCACTTT. This sequence encodes CASSLAAPLHF.

A single count supports this clone. The genes are TRBV23-1 and TRBJ1-5; no clear D gene. TRBV23-1 is sorted into the ORF group, with uncertain function. Trimming cost V 4 bases and J 0 bases, with 10 bases left between them. The CDR3 is 15 amino acids. The CDR3 region is CASSLACFSNQPQHF. For the CDR3, the DNA is TGCGCCAGCAGTCTGGCCTGCTTTAGCAATCAGCCCCAGCATTTT.

This sequence joins TRBV29-1 and TRBJ1-4; TRBD1 agrees at 8 bases. V shed 4 bases and J 8 bases; nucleotides not matched to a gene: 3. The germline CDR1 and CDR2 sequences are SQVTM and ANQGSEA. This CDR3 region has 12 residues. The CDR3 coding sequence is TGCAGCGTTGGTGACAGGGGCGAAAAACTGTTTTTT. The encoded protein is CSVGDRGEKLFF.

The V and J genes are TRBV3-1 (or the pseudogene TRBV3-2) and TRBJ2-7, with 7 bases aligning to TRBD2. The CDR3 has 15 amino acids. V lost 6 bases and J lost 5; bases outside the gene matches: 13. Germline loops: CDR1 LGHDT, CDR2 YNNKEL (reference sequence). The CDR3 sequence: CASRDDGGGLNEQYF. For the CDR3, the DNA is TGTGCCAGCAGGGACGATGGGGGAGGGCTTAACGAGCAGTACTTC.

V usage is TRBV6-1 and J usage is TRBJ1-5; perhaps TRBD1 as D (5 bases). CDR1 and CDR2 from the germline V gene are MNHNS and SASEGT. The germline V and J ends were trimmed by 2 bases and 4 bases, with 9 bases remaining between them. The CDR3 consists of 14 residues. The CDR3 DNA is TGTGCCAGCAGTGAATTACGACAGAATCAGCCCCAGCATTTT. It encodes CASSELRQNQPQHF.

V usage is TRBV7-2 and J usage is TRBJ1-3; tentative D call: TRBD1 (5 bases). Germline-derived CDR1 and CDR2 are SGHTA and FQGNSA. Trimming took off 5 bases at V and 0 bases at J, with 14 bases between the two ends. This CDR3 is 16 amino acids long. The DNA for the CDR3 is TGTGCCAGCAGCGTCAGACAGAGTAGCTCTGGAAACACCATATATTTT. Protein: CASSVRQSSSGNTIYF.

The chain carries TRBV6-5 and TRBJ2-3; maybe TRBD2 (6 bases). CDR1 and CDR2 from the germline V gene are MNHEY and SVGAGI. This CDR3 region has 15 residues. The V end lost 4 bases, the J end lost 6 bases, and 17 bases lay between the germline ends. The CDR3 nucleotides read TGTGCCAGCAGTTCCGCCGGGGGTCCGATCGATACGCAGTATTTT. Its translation is CASSSAGGPIDTQYF.

J is TRBJ2-1 and V is TRBV2; the D is unclear. This CDR3 comprises 11 residues. Trimming took 8 bases from V and 7 from J, leaving 9 bases between them. Per germline, CDR1 SNHLY and CDR2 FYNNEI. CDR3 residues: CASSMANEQFF. DNA for the CDR3: TGTGCCAGCTCGATGGCAAATGAGCAGTTCTTC.

V is TRBV6-2 or TRBV6-3 and J is TRBJ1-1; D not certain. Trimming removed 4 bases from V and 5 bases from J, with 20 bases in between. In germline, CDR1 is MNHEY, CDR2 SVGEGT. CDR3 size: 16 residues. Here the CDR3 reads CASSFSPREGGTEAFF. Here the CDR3 DNA reads TGTGCCAGCAGTTTCTCCCCCCGGGAGGGAGGGACTGAAGCTTTCTTT.

The CDR3 sequence: CASSLNQGANTEAFF. DNA for the CDR3: TGTGCCAGCAGCTTAAATCAGGGGGCGAACACTGAAGCTTTCTTT. The chain couples TRBV7-3 to TRBJ1-1, with TRBD1 matching over 8 bases. Germline-derived CDR1 and CDR2 are SGHTA and FQGTGA. V lost 1 base to trimming and J lost 1 base; unmatched junction nucleotides: 2. CDR3 length: 15 residues. The full variable domain, completed using reference TRBV7-3 and TRBJ1-1, is GAGVSQTPSNKVTEKGKYVELRCDPISGHTALYWYRQSLGQGPEFLIYFQGTGAADDSGLPNDRFFAVRPEGSVSTLKIQRTERGDSAVYLCASSLNQGANTEAFFGQGTRLTVV.

This clone was detected a few times. The gene calls are TRBV3-1 (or the pseudogene TRBV3-2) and TRBJ1-4, with 9 nucleotides matching TRBD1. CDR1 and CDR2 from the germline V gene are LGHDT and YNNKEL (reference sequence). V dropped 5 bases and J dropped 2; count of bases not matched to a gene: 6. This CDR3 has 16 amino acids. The CDR3 DNA is TGTGCCAGCAGCGACGGGACAGGGTTGACTAATGAAAAACTGTTTTTT. Translating gives CASSDGTGLTNEKLFF.

Only one count was recorded for this clone. The V gene is TRBV7-6, the J gene TRBJ2-6; D remains ambiguous. There are 15 residues in the CDR3. The germline CDR1 and CDR2 sequences are SGHVS and FNYEAQ. Deletions cut 5 bases from V and 0 bases from J, with 8 bases between. The CDR3 here is CASSPLYSGANVLTF. CDR3 nucleotide sequence: TGTGCCAGCAGCCCGTTATACTCTGGGGCCAACGTCCTGACTTTC.

The V gene is TRBV4-1, the J gene TRBJ2-4, with D possibly matching TRBD2 (5 bases). V was clipped by 0 bases and J by 0 bases, with 12 bases between them. Per the germline V gene, CDR1 is MGHRA and CDR2 is YSYEKL. The length of the CDR3 is 17 residues. The CDR3 reads CASSQEPSLIAKNIQYF. The CDR3 DNA follows: TGCGCCAGCAGCCAAGAGCCTAGCCTTATAGCCAAAAACATTCAGTACTTC.

The J gene is TRBJ2-4, the V gene TRBV9, with D possibly matching TRBD2 (5 bases). Per germline, CDR1 SGDLS and CDR2 YYNGEE. V was cut by 4 bases and J by 8 bases, with 10 bases left in between. This CDR3 comprises 12 residues. The CDR3 DNA sequence: TGTGCCAGCAGCACCAACGGGGACATTCAGTACTTC. This codes for CASSTNGDIQYF. The full variable domain, with the rest looked up from reference TRBV9 and TRBJ2-4, is DSGVTQTPKHLITATGQRVTLRCSPRSGDLSVYWYQQSLDQGLQFLIQYYNGEERAKGNILERFSAQQFPDLHSELNLSSLELGDSALYFCASSTNGDIQYFGAGTRLSVL.

The J gene is TRBJ2-1, the V gene TRBV2; TRBD2 matches at 8 bases. The CDR3 has 13 residues. Per the germline V gene, CDR1 is SNHLY and CDR2 is FYNNEI. J lost 10 bases, V lost 6 bases, and 8 bases had no gene match. CDR3: CASRAIAGREQFF. CDR3 coding DNA: TGTGCCAGCAGGGCAATAGCGGGAAGAGAGCAGTTCTTC.

The rearrangement joins TRBV30 to TRBJ1-1, with unresolved D. Germline CDR1 reads GTSNPN; CDR2 reads SVGIG (reference sequence). V was trimmed by 3 bases and J by 0 bases, leaving 8 bases between them. The CDR3 contains 13 residues. CDR3 in amino acids: CAWRQILNTEAFF. CDR3 sequence (DNA): TGTGCCTGGAGACAAATTTTGAACACTGAAGCTTTCTTT. Using reference TRBV30 and TRBJ1-1 for the parts outside the CDR3, the full variable domain is SQTIHQWPATLVQPVGSPLSLECTVEGTSNPNLYWYRQAAGRGLQLLFYSVGIGQISSEVPQNLSASRPQDRQFILSSKKLLLSDSGFYLCAWRQILNTEAFFGQGTRLTVV.

The count of this clone is one. V gene TRBV19 combines with J gene TRBJ1-5, with 7 bases matching TRBD1. Losses at the gene ends were 8 bases for V and 4 bases for J; bases not matched to a gene: 8. This CDR3 contains 14 residues. Germline V lookup: CDR1 LNHDA, CDR2 SQIVND (reference sequence). CDR3: CASSRQGGNQPQHF. The CDR3 DNA reads TGTGCCAGTTCCAGACAGGGAGGTAATCAGCCCCAGCATTTT.

This clone was counted only a few times. This chain links TRBV27 with TRBJ2-2, with D uncertain. Germline V lookup: CDR1 MNHEY, CDR2 SMNVEV (reference sequence). Trimming cost V 4 bases and J 5 bases, with 5 bases left between them. The CDR3 length is 12 residues. The CDR3 DNA is TGTGCCAGCAGTTCCTTTACCGGGGAGCTGTTTTTT. This codes for CASSSFTGELFF.

The CDR3 coding sequence is TGTGCCAGCAGCATCCACCCCCTGGGACAGTGGACCTATGGCTACACCTTC. Translated: CASSIHPLGQWTYGYTF. The V and J genes are TRBV7-9 and TRBJ1-2; TRBD1 matches at 7 bases. The CDR3 is made up of 17 amino acids. Germline V gene sequence: CDR1 SEHNR, CDR2 FQNEAQ (reference sequence). Trimming at V came to 5 bases and at J to 4 bases, leaving 16 bases not matched to a gene.

The genes are TRBV7-8 and TRBJ2-7, with D tentatively TRBD2 (7 bases). Germline assignment: CDR1 SGHVS and CDR2 FQNEAQ. Deletions cut 11 bases from V and 5 bases from J, with 25 bases between. This CDR3 comprises 15 residues. CDR3 DNA sequence: TGTGCCGCGGGGGCGGGGTCTCTCTCTTCTGACGAGCAGTACTTC. Residues: CAAGAGSLSSDEQYF.

V and J are TRBV14 and TRBJ2-3; D gene uncertain. Germline lookup yields CDR1 SGHDN and CDR2 FVKESK. The CDR3 is 17 amino acids. The germline V and J ends were trimmed by 0 bases and 0 bases, with 13 bases remaining between them. In nucleotides, the CDR3 is TGTGCCAGCAGCCAAGAAGATTCTTGGAGAAGCACAGATACGCAGTATTTT. This gives the protein CASSQEDSWRSTDTQYF.

As regards this clone: Within the sample, other DNA sequences also encode this same CDR3. The chain carries TRBV19 and TRBJ1-1; D might be TRBD1 (5 bases). This CDR3 region has 13 residues. Looked up from germline, CDR1 is LNHDA and CDR2 is SQIVND (reference sequence). Trimming took off 4 bases at V and 4 bases at J, with 10 bases between the two ends. The CDR3 sequence: CASSTQGGTEAFF. CDR3 in DNA: TGTGCCAGTAGTACGCAGGGTGGCACTGAAGCTTTCTTT.

The genes are TRBV28 and TRBJ1-4; 8 bases map to TRBD1. Germline values: CDR1 MDHEN, CDR2 SYDVKM. This CDR3 comprises 21 residues. V lost 5 bases to trimming and J lost 0 bases; unmatched junction nucleotides: 20. The CDR3 spells CASSKGQRDRRASATNEKLFF. In DNA form, the CDR3 reads TGTGCCAGCAGTAAGGGCCAGCGGGACAGGCGGGCCAGTGCAACTAATGAAAAACTGTTTTTT.

DNA of the CDR3: TGCAGCTTTACGGGACAGGGGAGGAATGAGCAGTTCTTC. Protein product: CSFTGQGRNEQFF. The J gene is TRBJ2-1, the V gene TRBV29-1, with 10 bases fitting TRBD1. The junction had 8 bases not matched to a gene; V was cut back by 8 bases and J by 7 bases. The CDR3 spans 13 residues. Per germline, CDR1 SQVTM and CDR2 ANQGSEA.

This chain joins TRBV10-3 and TRBJ2-1; the D gene is possibly TRBD2 (5 bases). Trimming pared 10 bases from V and 3 bases from J, leaving 16 bases between. The CDR3 has 14 residues. Germline lookup yields CDR1 ENHRY and CDR2 SYGVKD. This CDR3 is CATATGAGYNEQFF. The CDR3 region has the DNA TGTGCCACTGCGACTGGTGCGGGCTACAATGAGCAGTTCTTC.